These 26 T cell receptor beta chains share one sample of origin, sequenced in a study of cytomegalovirus exposure and HLA in healthy donors. The study ran its PCR with 60 Vbeta and 13 Jbeta primers. TCRdb's table, derived via immunoSEQ multiplex PCR, lists solely in-frame clones and lacks some. The sample lists about 52,000 clones; about 50% were seen once. The specimen was PBMCs. Receptor source: a human donor in good health.

The rearrangement links TRBV27 to TRBJ2-3; D gene unclear. V shed 2 bases and J shed 2 bases, with 11 bases lying between them. Germline lookup yields CDR1 MNHEY and CDR2 SMNVEV (reference sequence). This CDR3 region has 15 residues. CDR3 in DNA: TGTGCCAGCAGTTTAATTCGCGGATCCACAGATACGCAGTATTTT. The encoded protein is CASSLIRGSTDTQYF.

V and J are TRBV6-1 and TRBJ2-7; TRBD2 is a possible D gene (7 bases). The CDR3 has 13 residues. CDR1 and CDR2 from the germline V gene are MNHNS and SASEGT. The germline V and J ends were trimmed by 3 bases and 6 bases, with 12 bases remaining between them. The CDR3 DNA is TGTGCCAGCAGTGATTACAGGGAGGGCGAGCAGTACTTC. Translation gives CASSDYREGEQYF.

This clone was seen more than once but under ten times. The junction and the germline gene differ at one end; a read error may be behind it. This chain connects TRBV30 to TRBJ1-2; D not resolved. Germline CDR1 reads GTSNPN; CDR2 reads SVGIG (reference sequence). The CDR3 covers 15 residues. For the CDR3, the DNA is TGTGCCTGGAGGAAGTTGATGGGGTCGGTTGAGGGCTACCCCTTC. Translated, it gives CAWRKLMGSVEGYPF.

V and J are TRBV5-1 and TRBJ2-7; D is uncertain. CDR1 is SGHRS, CDR2 YFSETQ, per germline. V lost 0 bases to trimming and J lost 6 bases, with 16 bases between them. The CDR3 loop spans 15 amino acids. The CDR3 region is CASSLGGSGPSEQYF. The CDR3 bases are TGCGCCAGCAGCTTGGGTGGCTCGGGTCCCAGCGAGCAGTACTTC.

The V and J genes are TRBV5-4 and TRBJ2-5; 9 nucleotides agree with TRBD2. The J call may be in error: the DNA end matches TRBJ2-7 better. Germline V lookup: CDR1 SGHNT, CDR2 YYREEE (reference sequence). The CDR3 is made up of 16 amino acids. The CDR3 nucleotides read TGTGCCAGCAGCCCCGGGGGAGCGGGGGGCTCCTACGAGCAGTACTTC. Translated, it gives CASSPGGAGGSYEQYF.

The chain combines TRBV7-3 with TRBJ2-5, with 8 bases identical to TRBD2. Losses at the gene ends were 5 bases for V and 1 base for J; bases not matched to a gene: 9. The CDR3 sequence is 16 residues long. Germline values: CDR1 SGHTA, CDR2 FQGTGA. CDR3 sequence: CASSPGERGSQETQYF. The CDR3 bases are TGTGCCAGCAGCCCCGGAGAGCGGGGGAGCCAAGAGACCCAGTACTTC.

This clone was recorded a few times. The chain combines TRBV5-6 with TRBJ1-2, with a tentative D call TRBD1 (6 bases). Trimming took 4 bases from V and 8 from J, leaving 21 bases between them. Germline values: CDR1 SGHDT, CDR2 YYEEEE. This CDR3 has 15 amino acids. The chain's CDR3 is CASSPTDRPSGGYTF. The CDR3 coding sequence is TGTGCCAGCAGCCCTACCGACAGGCCTTCAGGGGGCTACACCTTC.

This rearrangement joins TRBV5-1 to TRBJ2-3, with TRBD2 matching over 11 bases. The CDR3 has 16 amino acids. Germline values: CDR1 SGHRS, CDR2 YFSETQ. The V and J ends lost 0 bases and 5 bases, in that order; junction bases with no gene match: 5. This chain's CDR3 is CASSLARTSGLDTQYF. CDR3 coding DNA: TGCGCCAGCAGCTTGGCCAGGACTAGCGGGTTAGATACGCAGTATTTT.

Concerning this clone: Mismatch with germline at one junction end may stem from a read error. This sequence joins TRBV6-5 and TRBJ1-4; 9 nucleotides line up with TRBD1. The germline V gene encodes CDR1 MNHEY and CDR2 SVGAGI. The CDR3 totals 15 residues. DNA of the CDR3: TGTGCCAGCAGTAACTCGGGACAGGGCTATGAAAAACTGTTTTTT. This sequence encodes CASSNSGQGYEKLFF.

The sample holds a few counts of this clone. The same CDR3 can be traced to other DNA sequences in this sample. The chain recombines TRBV6-5 with TRBJ1-2, with D possibly matching TRBD1 (6 bases). In germline, CDR1 is MNHEY, CDR2 SVGAGI. This CDR3 contains 13 residues. V lost 2 bases to trimming and J lost 8 bases, with 12 bases between them. CDR3 residues: CASSYGTGRGYTF. The DNA for the CDR3 is TGTGCCAGCAGTTACGGCACAGGGAGAGGCTACACCTTC.

This clone was seen only once. This rearrangement joins TRBV6-5 to TRBJ1-2; D call uncertain. V lost 0 bases, J lost 6 bases, and 17 bases lay in between. CDR3 length equals 16 residues. Germline assignment: CDR1 MNHEY and CDR2 SVGAGI. The DNA for the CDR3 is TGTGCCAGCAGTTACTCAACGACCGCGGGTACTCATGGCTACACCTTC. This encodes CASSYSTTAGTHGYTF.

The genes are TRBV9 and TRBJ1-6; D is perhaps TRBD1 (6 bases). CDR3 length: 15 amino acids. V lost 0 bases and J lost 6, with 10 bases in between. Per the germline V gene, CDR1 is SGDLS and CDR2 is YYNGEE. CDR3 in amino acids: CASSVEAGANSPLHF. The CDR3 region has the DNA TGTGCCAGCAGCGTAGAGGCAGGGGCTAATTCACCCCTCCACTTT.

This clone was seen a handful of times. This chain uses TRBV5-6 with TRBJ2-2, with 8 bases aligning to TRBD1. The CDR3 consists of 14 residues. V shed 4 bases, J shed 6 bases, and the junction held 5 bases outside the gene matches. The germline gives CDR1 SGHDT, CDR2 YYEEEE. Here the CDR3 DNA reads TGTGCCAGCAGCCGGCAGGGGGCCGCCGGGGAGCTGTTTTTT. Translated: CASSRQGAAGELFF.

This chain uses TRBV5-1 with TRBJ2-7; D gene ambiguous. V was trimmed by 3 bases and J by 6 bases, leaving 10 bases between them. Germline loops: CDR1 SGHRS, CDR2 YFSETQ. The CDR3 loop spans 12 amino acids. In DNA form, the CDR3 reads TGCGCCAGCAGCTATCAGGAAACCGAGCAGTACTTC. It is translated as CASSYQETEQYF. Supplemented by reference TRBV5-1 and TRBJ2-7, the full variable domain reads KAGVTQTPRYLIKTRGQQVTLSCSPISGHRSVSWYQQTPGQGLQFLFEYFSETQRNKGNFPGRFSGRQFSNSRSEMNVSTLELGDSALYLCASSYQETEQYFGPGTRLTVT.

V and J are TRBV4-1 and TRBJ2-2, with 7 bases identical to TRBD1. Germline values: CDR1 MGHRA, CDR2 YSYEKL. The CDR3 has 16 residues. V lost 4 bases and J lost 0; bases outside the gene matches: 5. The CDR3 region is CASSPTGLTNTGELFF. The CDR3 DNA follows: TGCGCCAGCAGCCCGACAGGGCTAACGAACACCGGGGAGCTGTTTTTT.

This clone was detected a few times. This rearrangement joins TRBV6-1 to TRBJ2-7, with 7 bases lining up with TRBD1. The germline gives CDR1 MNHNS, CDR2 SASEGT. The CDR3 is 15 amino acids. V was pared by 9 bases and J by 3 bases, with 14 bases of the junction left unmatched. The CDR3 nucleotides read TGTGCCAGTACCCGGACAGGTCGAAGCTACTACGAGCAGTACTTC. As protein: CASTRTGRSYYEQYF.

The CDR3 here is CASSEDAGLARDGEQFF. The CDR3 region has the DNA TGTGCCAGCAGTGAAGACGCCGGACTAGCACGGGATGGTGAGCAGTTCTTC. The rearrangement uses TRBV2 and TRBJ2-1; TRBD2 aligns across 8 bases. The CDR3 is 17 amino acids. V was clipped by 1 base and J by 9 bases; unmatched bases: 14. CDR1 and CDR2 from the germline V gene are SNHLY and FYNNEI.

This clone has only a few counts. The chain couples TRBV25-1 to TRBJ2-7; TRBD2 might be the D (6 bases). V dropped 10 bases and J dropped 4 bases, with 23 bases sitting between them. Per the germline V gene, CDR1 is MGHDK and CDR2 is SYGVNS. This CDR3 region has 15 residues. CDR3 sequence: CATKRTGEWIYEQYF. CDR3 DNA sequence: TGTGCCACCAAAAGAACGGGGGAGTGGATATACGAGCAGTACTTC.

The chain employs TRBV29-1 and TRBJ2-3, with TRBD1 matching 9 bases. The CDR3 covers 14 residues. Germline V lookup: CDR1 SQVTM, CDR2 ANQGSEA. V trimming: 6 bases; J trimming: 3 bases; junction bases outside the gene matches: 7. The DNA of the CDR3 is TGCAGCGTAGCGACAGGGGGTAAGACAGATACGCAGTATTTT. Translating gives CSVATGGKTDTQYF.

This clone has only a few counts. The V call is TRBV13, the J call TRBJ1-2; TRBD1 matches 8 bases. Per the germline V gene, CDR1 is PRHDT and CDR2 is FYEKMQ (reference sequence). J gave up 2 bases and V 5 bases, and 7 bases lay outside the gene matches. The CDR3 totals 15 residues. CDR3 sequence: CASSPYQGANYGYTF. CDR3 nucleotide sequence: TGTGCCAGCAGCCCATACCAGGGGGCGAACTATGGCTACACCTTC.

The chain recombines TRBV5-5 with TRBJ1-2; D perhaps matches TRBD1 (5 bases). The CDR3 extends over 13 amino acids. V lost 2 bases and J lost 6, with 11 bases in between. The germline V gene has CDR1 SGHKS and CDR2 YYEKEE (reference sequence). The CDR3 region is CASSFGGTDGYTF. CDR3 sequence (DNA): TGTGCCAGCAGCTTCGGGGGTACGGATGGCTACACCTTC.

This clone occurred a few times. The chain recombines TRBV6-6 with TRBJ2-3; TRBD1 agrees at 9 bases. The germline V gene has CDR1 MNHNY and CDR2 SVGAGI (reference sequence). V shed 2 bases, J shed 0 bases, and the junction held 3 bases outside the gene matches. This CDR3 region has 16 residues. The CDR3 protein is CASSYGTGISTDTQYF. In nucleotides, the CDR3 is TGTGCCAGCAGTTACGGGACAGGGATAAGCACAGATACGCAGTATTTT.

This clone showed up just a few times. V gene TRBV7-9 combines with J gene TRBJ2-1, with 8 nucleotides matching TRBD1. Germline CDR1 reads SEHNR; CDR2 reads FQNEAQ (reference sequence). This CDR3 spans 16 amino acids. With V trimmed by 5 bases and J by 0 bases, 6 bases remained unmatched. The CDR3 DNA reads TGTGCCAGCAGCCCTAACAGGGGGAACTCCTACAATGAGCAGTTCTTC. The encoded protein is CASSPNRGNSYNEQFF. The whole variable domain, filled in from reference TRBV7-9 and TRBJ2-1, reads DTGVSQNPRHKITKRGQNVTFRCDPISEHNRLYWYRQTLGQGPEFLTYFQNEAQLEKSRLLSDRFSAERPKGSFSTLEIQRTEQGDSAMYLCASSPNRGNSYNEQFFGPGTRLTVL.

V is TRBV4-3 and J is TRBJ2-7; 8 positions match TRBD2. The germline gives CDR1 LGHNA, CDR2 YSLEER. This CDR3 comprises 16 residues. J was trimmed by 7 bases and V by 0 bases; bases with no gene match: 11. CDR3: CASSQDLGAGAKEQYF. The CDR3 DNA follows: TGCGCCAGCAGCCAAGATCTTGGAGCGGGGGCCAAAGAGCAGTACTTC.

This sequence joins TRBV7-2 and TRBJ2-3, with 13 bases that match TRBD2. Germline lookup yields CDR1 SGHTA and CDR2 FQGNSA. V lost 4 bases to trimming and J lost 7 bases; unmatched junction nucleotides: 8. CDR3 length: 16 amino acids. In DNA form, the CDR3 reads TGTGCCAGCAGCTCAGGACTAGCGGGGGAGGAGTATACGCAGTATTTT. Encoded protein: CASSSGLAGEEYTQYF.

The CDR3 nucleotides read TGTGCCAGTAGGATCCGGGACAGCTCCTATAATTCACCCCTCCACTTT. This translates into CASRIRDSSYNSPLHF. The rearrangement links TRBV19 to TRBJ1-6; TRBD1 aligns across 7 bases. Germline V lookup: CDR1 LNHDA, CDR2 SQIVND (reference sequence). Unmatched junction bases numbered 5, after V lost 6 bases and J lost 0 bases. The CDR3 consists of 16 residues.